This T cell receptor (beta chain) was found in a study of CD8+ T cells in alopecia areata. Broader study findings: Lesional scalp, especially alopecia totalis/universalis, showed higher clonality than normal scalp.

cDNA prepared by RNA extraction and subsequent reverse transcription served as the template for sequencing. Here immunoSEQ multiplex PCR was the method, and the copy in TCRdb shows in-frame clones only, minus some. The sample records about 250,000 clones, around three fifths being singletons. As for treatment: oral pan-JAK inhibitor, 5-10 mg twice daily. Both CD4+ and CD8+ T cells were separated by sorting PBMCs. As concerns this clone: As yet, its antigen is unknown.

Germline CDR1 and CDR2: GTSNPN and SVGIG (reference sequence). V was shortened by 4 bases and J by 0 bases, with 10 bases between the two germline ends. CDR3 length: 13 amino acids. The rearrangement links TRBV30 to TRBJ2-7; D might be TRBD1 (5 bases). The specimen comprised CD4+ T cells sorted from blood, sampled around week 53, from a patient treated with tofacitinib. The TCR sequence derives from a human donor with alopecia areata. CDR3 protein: CAWNKGISYEQYF. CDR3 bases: TGTGCCTGGAACAAGGGGATCTCCTACGAGCAGTACTTC.